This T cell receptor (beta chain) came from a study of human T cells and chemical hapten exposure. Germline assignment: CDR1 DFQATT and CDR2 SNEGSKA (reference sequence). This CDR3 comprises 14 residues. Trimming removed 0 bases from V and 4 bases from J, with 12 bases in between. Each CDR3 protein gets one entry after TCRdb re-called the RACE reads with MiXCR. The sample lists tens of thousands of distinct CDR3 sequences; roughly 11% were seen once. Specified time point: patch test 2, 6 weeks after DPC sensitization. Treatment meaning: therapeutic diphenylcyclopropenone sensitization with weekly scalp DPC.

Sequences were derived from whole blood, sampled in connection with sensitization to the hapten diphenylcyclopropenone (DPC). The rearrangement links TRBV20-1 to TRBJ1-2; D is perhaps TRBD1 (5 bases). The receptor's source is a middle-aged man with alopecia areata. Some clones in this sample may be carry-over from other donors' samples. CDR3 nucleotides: TGCAGTGCTAGAGATCCGGGGGTTCTCTATGGCTACACCTTC. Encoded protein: CSARDPGVLYGYTF.